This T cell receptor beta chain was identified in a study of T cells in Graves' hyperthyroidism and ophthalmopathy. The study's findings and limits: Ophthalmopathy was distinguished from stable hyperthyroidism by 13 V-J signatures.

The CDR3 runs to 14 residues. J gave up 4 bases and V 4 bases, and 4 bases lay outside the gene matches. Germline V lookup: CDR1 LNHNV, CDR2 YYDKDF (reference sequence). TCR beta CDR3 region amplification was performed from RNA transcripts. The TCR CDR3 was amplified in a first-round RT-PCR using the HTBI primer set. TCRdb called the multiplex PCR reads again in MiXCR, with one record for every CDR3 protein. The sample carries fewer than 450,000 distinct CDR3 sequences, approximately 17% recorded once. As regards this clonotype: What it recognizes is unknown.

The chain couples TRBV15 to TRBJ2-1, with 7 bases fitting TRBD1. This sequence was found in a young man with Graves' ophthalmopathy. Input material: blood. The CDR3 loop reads CATSTSTGYNEQFF. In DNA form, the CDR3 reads TGTGCCACCAGCACCTCGACAGGGTACAATGAGCAGTTCTTC.